A selection of T cell receptor beta chains follows, all from one sample in a study of T cells after yellow fever vaccination. Each CDR3 protein gets one entry after TCRdb re-called the 5' RACE reads with MiXCR. Of around 15,000 distinct CDR3 sequences listed, about 4% were seen once; the top ten hold more than 0.35%. Sequenced here: PBMCs, either bulk or a sorted T-cell subset (CD4+, CD8+, memory, or dextramer-sorted; not recorded which), sampled 15 days after the yellow fever booster vaccination. The receptors derive from a man aged 30-40 years who received the YFV17D yellow fever vaccine. Both conserved end residues are part of each CDR3. Each record gives: J gene, V gene, CDR3 protein.

J: TRBJ2-1; V: TRBV18; CDR3: CASTPSLAGEQFF
J: TRBJ2-7; V: TRBV5-6; CDR3: CASSMRGIVHEQYF
J: TRBJ2-1; V: TRBV5-7; CDR3: CASSPGLLCAGNEQFF
J: TRBJ2-4; V: TRBV7-9; CDR3: CASSPYAYIQYF
J: TRBJ2-7; V: TRBV27; CDR3: CASRGQGIFEQYF
J: TRBJ2-7; V: TRBV5-6; CDR3: CASSVGTLEQYF
J: TRBJ2-3; V: TRBV12-3/TRBV12-4; CDR3: CASSGLRGDTQYF
J: TRBJ1-1; V: TRBV19; CDR3: CASEPGGVDTEAFF
J: TRBJ2-7; V: TRBV15; CDR3: CATSSGDSYEQYF
J: TRBJ1-2; V: TRBV19; CDR3: CASSMALLRPRLYNYGYTF
J: TRBJ1-5; V: TRBV27; CDR3: CASSSGTGHQPQHF
J: TRBJ2-1; V: TRBV23-1; CDR3: CASSQFLALSSYNEQFF
J: TRBJ2-3; V: TRBV11-2; CDR3: CASSLGSGPFTDTQYF
J: TRBJ2-1; V: TRBV5-4; CDR3: CASSLIEGGSEQFF
J: TRBJ2-5; V: TRBV20-1; CDR3: CSANRGWETQYF
J: TRBJ2-7; V: TRBV6-5; CDR3: CASSYSRNLVREGLEYF
J: TRBJ2-1; V: TRBV19; CDR3: CASSMGAPRTNEQFF
J: TRBJ2-2; V: TRBV12-3/TRBV12-4; CDR3: CASSSTPGTGTGELFF
J: TRBJ2-3; V: TRBV7-6; CDR3: CASSLRTSGTDTQYF
J: TRBJ2-5; V: TRBV3-1; CDR3: CASSHRGETQYF
J: TRBJ2-1; V: TRBV5-1; CDR3: CASSLVLAGNNEQFF
J: TRBJ1-4; V: TRBV6-5; CDR3: CASSYIARATNEKLFF
J: TRBJ1-4; V: TRBV6-6; CDR3: CASSSTGQLFF
J: TRBJ2-1; V: TRBV3-1; CDR3: CASSPRFSGRTYEQFF
J: TRBJ2-5; V: TRBV18; CDR3: CASSPRQRETQYF
J: TRBJ1-2; V: TRBV12-3/TRBV12-4; CDR3: CASSPGQGASGYTF
J: TRBJ2-2; V: TRBV29-1; CDR3: CSGGQGRNGELFF
J: TRBJ2-5; V: TRBV12-3/TRBV12-4; CDR3: CASSLGTVQETQYF
J: TRBJ2-1; V: TRBV4-1; CDR3: CASSQDPASGSRTYNEQFF
J: TRBJ2-7; V: TRBV30; CDR3: CAWSPWTSGELGEQYF
J: TRBJ2-2; V: TRBV27; CDR3: CASSLGMKELFF
J: TRBJ1-1; V: TRBV7-9; CDR3: CASSLGQDRLNTEAFF
J: TRBJ2-3; V: TRBV5-6; CDR3: CASNLAGQGVGDTQYF
J: TRBJ2-3; V: TRBV10-3; CDR3: CAISDTGTGGTDTQYF
J: TRBJ2-3; V: TRBV5-4; CDR3: CASSRTSGRKGTDTQYF
J: TRBJ2-1; V: TRBV7-9; CDR3: CASSLPGKNEQFF
J: TRBJ2-2; V: TRBV13; CDR3: CASSLASGVNTGELFF
J: TRBJ2-1; V: TRBV12-3/TRBV12-4; CDR3: CASISTPIGNEQFF
J: TRBJ2-7; V: TRBV7-9; CDR3: CASSPAGDRQYEQYF
J: TRBJ2-5; V: TRBV7-2; CDR3: CASSGQTQYF
J: TRBJ1-2; V: TRBV18; CDR3: CASSRGYGYTF
J: TRBJ2-5; V: TRBV6-2/TRBV6-3; CDR3: CASSYYKQVRETQYF
J: TRBJ2-7; V: TRBV13; CDR3: CASSSRGAGEQYF
J: TRBJ2-1; V: TRBV5-1; CDR3: CASNTGSYNEQFF
J: TRBJ1-3; V: TRBV6-5; CDR3: CASSYSRGPSGNTIYF
J: TRBJ2-1; V: TRBV11-2; CDR3: CASSSPKMASESTYNEQFF
J: TRBJ2-2; V: TRBV3-1; CDR3: CASSQDDFRAGRDTGELFF
J: TRBJ2-7; V: TRBV29-1; CDR3: CSVAQGSPSYEQYF
J: TRBJ2-7; V: TRBV7-8; CDR3: CASSPTRTSGSLLSEQYF
J: TRBJ2-7; V: TRBV20-1; CDR3: CSAEGWGLAGPLYEQYF
J: TRBJ2-1; V: TRBV7-9; CDR3: CASSLRASLYNEQFF
J: TRBJ2-1; V: TRBV12-3/TRBV12-4; CDR3: CASSRGLNYNEQFF
J: TRBJ2-3; V: TRBV9; CDR3: CASSVGVITGTDTQYF
J: TRBJ2-7; V: TRBV6-5; CDR3: CASSYSGGSNEQYF
J: TRBJ2-1; V: TRBV20-1; CDR3: CSARDKGGVYNNEQFF
J: TRBJ2-6; V: TRBV21-1; CDR3: CASSSPGPSSGANVLTF
J: TRBJ2-3; V: TRBV30; CDR3: CALDGDTQYF
J: TRBJ2-4; V: TRBV2; CDR3: CAGQRETKNIQYF
J: TRBJ2-5; V: TRBV7-2; CDR3: CASSIQGLEETQYF